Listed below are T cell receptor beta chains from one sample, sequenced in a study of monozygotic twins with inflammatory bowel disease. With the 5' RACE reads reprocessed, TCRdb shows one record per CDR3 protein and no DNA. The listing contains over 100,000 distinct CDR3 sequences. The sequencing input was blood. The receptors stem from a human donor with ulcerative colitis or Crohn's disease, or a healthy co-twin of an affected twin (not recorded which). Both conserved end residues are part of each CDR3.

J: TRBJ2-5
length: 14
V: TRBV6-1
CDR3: CATGLAGTQETQYF

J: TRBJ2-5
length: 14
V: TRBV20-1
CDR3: CSALLARDGETQYF

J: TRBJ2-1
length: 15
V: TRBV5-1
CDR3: CASSPGGVTYNEQFF

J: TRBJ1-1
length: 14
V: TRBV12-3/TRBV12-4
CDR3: CASTYQGGYTEAFF

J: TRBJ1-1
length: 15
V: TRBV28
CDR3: CASSSQGAPNTEAFF

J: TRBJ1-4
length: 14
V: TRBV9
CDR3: CASSIEPTNEKLFF

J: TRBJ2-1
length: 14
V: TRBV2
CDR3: CASSSTGWDNEQFF

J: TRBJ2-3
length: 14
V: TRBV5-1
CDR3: CASSLGSDTDTQYF

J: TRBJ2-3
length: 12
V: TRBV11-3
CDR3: CASSLNGDTQYF

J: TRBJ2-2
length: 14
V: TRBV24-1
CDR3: CATRHDSITGELFF

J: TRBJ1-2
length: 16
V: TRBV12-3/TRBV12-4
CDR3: CASTPLVGAQNYGYTF

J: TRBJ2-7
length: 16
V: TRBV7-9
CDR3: CASSFPLGTGGPEQYF

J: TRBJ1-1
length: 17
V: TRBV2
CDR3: CASRTVGQARGDTEAFF

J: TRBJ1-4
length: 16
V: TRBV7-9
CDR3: CAISVTGAETNEKLFF

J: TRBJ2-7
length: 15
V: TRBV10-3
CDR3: CAISGVTSGEGEQYF

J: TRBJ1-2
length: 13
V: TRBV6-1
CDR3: CASSEDWGRGYTF

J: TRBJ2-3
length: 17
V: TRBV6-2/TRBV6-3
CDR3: CASSYPGLAGYTDTQYF

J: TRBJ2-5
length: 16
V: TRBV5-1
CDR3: CASSLYSPGQGGTQYF

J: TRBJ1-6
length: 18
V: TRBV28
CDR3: CASSPPRDGVSYNSPLHF

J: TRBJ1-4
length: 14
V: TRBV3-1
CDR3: CASSSPGTNEKLFF

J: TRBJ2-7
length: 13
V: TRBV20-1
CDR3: CSAKPGAAYEQYF

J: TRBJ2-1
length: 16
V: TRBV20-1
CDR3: CSAAAGLAGILDERFF

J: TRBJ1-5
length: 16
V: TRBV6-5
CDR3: CASRMPGHNSNQPQHF

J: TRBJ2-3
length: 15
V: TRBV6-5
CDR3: CASSWAGRSTDTQYF

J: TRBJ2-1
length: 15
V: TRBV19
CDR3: CASSKDRVSYNEQFF

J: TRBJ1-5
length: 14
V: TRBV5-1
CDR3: CASSWGDGNQPQHF

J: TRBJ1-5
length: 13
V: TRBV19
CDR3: CATKDRGEQPQHF

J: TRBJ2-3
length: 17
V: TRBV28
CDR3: CASSPGSRVASTDTQYF

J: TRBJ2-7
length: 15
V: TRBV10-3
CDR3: CAISEGYRGVNEQYF

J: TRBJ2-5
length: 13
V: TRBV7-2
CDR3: CASSFSGVETQYF

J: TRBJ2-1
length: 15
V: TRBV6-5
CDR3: CASSYSGSSYNEQFF

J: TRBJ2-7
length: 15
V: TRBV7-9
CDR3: CASSDTGTSSHEQYF

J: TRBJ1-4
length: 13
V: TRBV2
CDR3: CASSQGSAEKLFF

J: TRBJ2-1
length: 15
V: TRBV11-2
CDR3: CATNRLRTAVYEQFF

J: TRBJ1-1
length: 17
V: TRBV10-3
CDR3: CAISESTGRGVGAEAFF

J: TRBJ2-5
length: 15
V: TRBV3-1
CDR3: CASSQGGTGVETQYF

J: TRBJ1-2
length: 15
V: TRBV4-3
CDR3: CASSQTRDRSYGYTF

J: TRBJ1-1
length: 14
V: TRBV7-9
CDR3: CASSLGEEDTEAFF

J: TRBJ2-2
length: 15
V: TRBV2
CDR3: CASSSRAVWTGELFF

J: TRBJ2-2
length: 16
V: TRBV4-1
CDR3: CASSRLAGVGTGELFF

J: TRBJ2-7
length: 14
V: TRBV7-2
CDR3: CASSLVAGAHEQYF

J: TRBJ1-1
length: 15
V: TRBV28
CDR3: CASSSPKGEDTEAFF

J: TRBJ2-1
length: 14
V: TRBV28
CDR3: CASSLAGLVDEQFF

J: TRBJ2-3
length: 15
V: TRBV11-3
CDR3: CASSEGQGAWDTQYF

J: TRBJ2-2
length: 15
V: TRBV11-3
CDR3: CASSFFRSNTGELFF

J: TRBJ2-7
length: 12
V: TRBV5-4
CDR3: CASSFGGDEQYF

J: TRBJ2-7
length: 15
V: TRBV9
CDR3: CASSKTSGRSNEQYF

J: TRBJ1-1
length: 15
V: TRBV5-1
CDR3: CASTWGGGADTEAFF